By share, the clone carrying this T cell receptor delta chain ranks as medium-sized. TCRdb repeated clone calling on the reads with CATT. Among over 5,000 delta-chain clones listed, about 15% were seen once. The data are from a study of gamma-delta chains in newborns, infants, children. As for the study in general: Innate gammadelta T cells reportedly expand polyclonally right after birth, driven by microbial exposure, per the title.

The CDR3 covers 18 residues. After removal of 2 bases from V and 5 bases from J, the junction contained 13 bases not matched to a gene. Germline V lookup: CDR1 TSWWSYY, CDR2 QGS. V and J are TRDV1 and TRDJ1; 11 nucleotides agree with TRDD3. This TCR was sampled from a child who was a newborn, infant or young child, either healthy, febrile or measles-vaccinated (not recorded which). Here the sequenced sample was blood, taken at baseline. CDR3 amino acids: CALGEFLTWGIRVDKLIF. The CDR3 coding sequence is TGTGCTCTTGGGGAATTCCTAACTTGGGGGATACGTGTAGATAAACTCATCTTT.